This T cell receptor beta chain was recovered during a study of CD8 T cells in Susac syndrome. Study information: Patients with Susac syndrome had blood drawn and were at that point therapy-naive, on corticosteroids, or on intravenous immunoglobulin alone. Whole-study results and caveats: The study recognized that the number of individuals in its TCR sequencing and HLA analysis was relatively small.

Patients having Susac syndrome satisfied recently defined diagnostic criteria for definite or probable disease. Random hexamers were used to reverse transcribe roughly 0.45 to 1 ug of RNA. TCRdb redid the calling of the immunoSEQ multiplex PCR reads with MiXCR, one entry per CDR3 protein. This sample yields 130,000 to 150,000 distinct CDR3 sequences, of which about 94% are seen a single time; 0.065% to 0.095% belongs to the top ten. A remark on this clonotype: Its specificity is not known.

CDR1 and CDR2 from the germline V gene are MDHEN and SYDVKM. This CDR3 is built from 14 residues. Deletions cut 1 base from V and 4 bases from J, with 7 bases between. What was sequenced was CD4+ T cells from PBMCs. The rearrangement links TRBV28 to TRBJ1-4; D gene unclear. The TCR comes from a human donor with Susac syndrome. The CDR3 here is CASSLSGGNEKLFF. The CDR3, as DNA: TGTGCCAGCAGTTTATCCGGCGGTAATGAAAAACTGTTTTTT.